This T cell receptor (beta chain) was retrieved from a study of blood T cells in healthy people across ages. Sample donors were healthy Caucasian individuals that came from Russia, aged about 6 to 100. It was approximately 10 milliliters of peripheral blood that were drawn from each donor. This CDR3 is built from 14 residues. Germline V gene lookup returns CDR1 SNHLY and CDR2 FYNNEI. The ends were cut back, 3 bases at V and 2 bases at J, with 8 bases in the middle. For the second PCR, which ran for about 6 to 12 cycles, a sample-barcoded 5' primer and a J-beta primer mix were used. All samples yielded 2.5 million or more CDR3-containing paired-end reads. TCRdb ran MiXCR on the 5' RACE reads and lists one entry per CDR3 protein. The sample has 650,000 to 800,000 distinct CDR3 sequences; roughly half are singletons.

The sequenced sample was blood. This sequence joins TRBV2 and TRBJ1-5; D is possibly TRBD1 (6 bases). The origin of this receptor is a woman of 80 years or more in good health. DNA for the CDR3: TGTGCCAGCAGTGACTCAGGGGGCAATCAGCCCCAGCATTTT. This translates into CASSDSGGNQPQHF.